A single sample gave rise to the 17 T cell receptor beta chains below, sequenced in a study of PD-1 blockade in classical Hodgkin lymphoma. Every one of the patients relapsed after autologous stem cell transplantation (brentuximab vedotin exposure was variable). Clones were read by immunoSEQ multiplex PCR, and TCRdb kept only the in-frame ones, dropping some. The table lists about 72,000 clones, 90% to 95% of them singletons. Material: peripheral blood mononuclear cells (PBMCs), obtained at baseline. These receptors all come from a human donor with classical Hodgkin lymphoma.

J is TRBJ2-3 and V is TRBV9; 16 bases fit TRBD2. The V and J ends lost 5 bases and 0 bases, in that order; junction bases with no gene match: 6. The CDR3 runs 18 residues. CDR1 SGDLS and CDR2 YYNGEE come from the germline V gene. The CDR3 loop is CASRSGTSGGASTDTQYF. DNA for the CDR3: TGTGCCAGCAGGTCCGGGACTAGCGGGGGGGCTAGCACAGATACGCAGTATTTT.

The V and J genes are TRBV28 and TRBJ2-1, with TRBD2 matching 11 bases. The CDR3 is 16 residues long. J lost 6 bases, V lost 5 bases, and 9 bases had no gene match. Germline-derived CDR1 and CDR2 are MDHEN and SYDVKM. This CDR3 reads CASSPTSGTSGNEQFF. CDR3 sequence (DNA): TGTGCCAGCAGTCCCACCTCCGGGACTAGCGGCAATGAGCAGTTCTTC.

V usage is TRBV10-3 and J usage is TRBJ2-7; D is uncertain. Germline V gene lookup returns CDR1 ENHRY and CDR2 SYGVKD. V shed 2 bases and J shed 4 bases, with 9 bases lying between them. This CDR3 comprises 13 residues. The CDR3 sequence is CAISERQLYEQYF. The CDR3 DNA is TGTGCCATCAGTGAGAGGCAGCTTTACGAGCAGTACTTC.

This clone has a single count. For the CDR3, the DNA is TGTGCCAGCAGCTTAGAAGGCCTCTCCTACAATGAGCAGTTCTTC. Protein sequence: CASSLEGLSYNEQFF. The gene calls are TRBV11-2 and TRBJ2-1, with D hard to call. CDR3 length equals 15 residues. Germline V gives CDR1 SGHAT, CDR2 FQNNGV. V was cut by 0 bases and J by 0 bases, with 6 bases left in between.

This sequence joins TRBV21-1 and TRBJ1-5. TRBV21-1 is a pseudogene locus. This CDR3 has 16 amino acids. CDR3 DNA sequence: TGTGCCAGCAGCAACCAGACCGGGGGCCTTAATGGGCCCCAGCATTTT. It encodes CASSNQTGGLNGPQHF.

The V call is TRBV5-4, the J call TRBJ2-2; D ambiguous. V was clipped by 0 bases and J by 0 bases, with 3 bases between them. There are 14 residues in the CDR3. Per the germline V gene, CDR1 is SGHNT and CDR2 is YYREEE (reference sequence). Written as DNA, the CDR3 is TGTGCCAGCAGCTTGGAGGCGAACACCGGGGAGCTGTTTTTT. Protein: CASSLEANTGELFF.

This clone was seen once. CDR3 DNA: TGTGCCAGCAGCCCCGGAGGGCTCTCTGGAAACACCATATATTTT. It specifies CASSPGGLSGNTIYF. The genes are TRBV5-8 and TRBJ1-3; D gene unclear. V lost 4 bases and J 0 bases, leaving 11 bases between the germline ends. Germline values: CDR1 SGHTS, CDR2 YDEGEE. This CDR3 spans 15 amino acids.

The chain couples TRBV6-5 to TRBJ2-4, with 7 bases fitting TRBD1. The V segment lost 2 bases and the J segment 3 bases; nucleotides outside the gene matches: 4. There are 15 residues in the CDR3. The germline V gene encodes CDR1 MNHEY and CDR2 SVGAGI. The CDR3 region is CASSYTRQGKNIQYF. The DNA for the CDR3 is TGTGCCAGCAGTTACACGCGACAGGGCAAAAACATTCAGTACTTC.

The rearrangement joins TRBV27 to TRBJ2-1, with TRBD2 matching 9 bases. The CDR3 length is 14 residues. CDR1 is MNHEY, CDR2 SMNVEV, per germline (reference sequence). Trimming removed 5 bases from V and 10 bases from J; junction bases left unmatched: 9. CDR3 sequence reads: CASSPGTSLREQFF. Here the CDR3 DNA reads TGTGCCAGCAGTCCCGGGACTAGCCTTAGGGAGCAGTTCTTC.

This rearrangement joins TRBV19 to TRBJ2-7; maybe TRBD1 (5 bases). The V gene's germline CDR1 is LNHDA and CDR2 SQIVND (reference sequence). V was clipped by 8 bases and J by 0 bases, with 14 bases between them. The CDR3 extends over 14 amino acids. This chain's CDR3 is CASRKTASSYEQYF. In DNA, the CDR3 is TGTGCCAGTCGCAAGACAGCCAGCTCCTACGAGCAGTACTTC.

This clone was seen only a few times. The rearrangement links TRBV2 to TRBJ2-3, with 10 positions matching TRBD2. The CDR3 has 15 residues. Germline lookup yields CDR1 SNHLY and CDR2 FYNNEI. Losses at the gene ends were 6 bases for V and 6 bases for J; bases not matched to a gene: 9. Here the CDR3 reads CASSWTSGSSDTQYF. The CDR3 DNA is TGTGCCAGCAGCTGGACTAGCGGTAGCTCGGATACGCAGTATTTT.

The chain employs TRBV19 and TRBJ2-2, with D possibly being TRBD2 (6 bases). The ends were cut back, 7 bases at V and 5 bases at J, with 11 bases in the middle. This CDR3 comprises 13 residues. CDR1 is LNHDA, CDR2 SQIVND, per germline (reference sequence). CDR3 sequence: CASTAGGTGELFF. In DNA form, the CDR3 reads TGTGCCAGTACGGCAGGAGGGACCGGGGAGCTGTTTTTT. Based on the CDR3 plus reference TRBV19 and TRBJ2-2, the full variable domain is DGGITQSPKYLFRKEGQNVTLSCEQNLNHDAMYWYRQDPGQGLRLIYYSQIVNDFQKGDIAEGYSVSREKKESFPLTVTSAQKNPTAFYLCASTAGGTGELFFGEGSRLTVL.

There are a few counts of this clone. J is TRBJ2-3 and V is TRBV5-1, with 7 bases aligning to TRBD1. This CDR3 spans 13 amino acids. V was pared by 9 bases and J by 2 bases, with 6 bases of the junction left unmatched. Germline CDR1 is SGHRS and CDR2 is YFSETQ. The CDR3 sequence is CATRTGNTDTQYF. The CDR3 DNA sequence: TGCGCCACCCGGACAGGAAACACAGATACGCAGTATTTT.

This sequence joins TRBV19 and TRBJ2-6; weak D call: TRBD2 (5 bases). Germline V gives CDR1 LNHDA, CDR2 SQIVND (reference sequence). This CDR3 has 15 amino acids. V lost 3 bases to trimming and J lost 2 bases, with 8 bases between them. The chain's CDR3 is CASSIAGPGANVLTF. In DNA form, the CDR3 reads TGTGCCAGTAGTATTGCGGGTCCTGGGGCCAACGTCCTGACTTTC.

The chain employs TRBV27 and TRBJ2-7, with a weak D call TRBD1 (6 bases). Germline V lookup: CDR1 MNHEY, CDR2 SMNVEV (reference sequence). The V end was cut by 10 bases, the J end by 5 bases, with 21 bases between. CDR3 length equals 14 residues. CDR3 loop: CAIFPGHTFDEQYF. The CDR3 DNA follows: TGTGCCATCTTCCCGGGACACACGTTTGACGAGCAGTACTTC.

The genes are TRBV5-1 and TRBJ2-3; D tentatively fits TRBD1 or TRBD2 (6 bases each). The CDR3 consists of 15 residues. Deletions cut 2 bases from V and 3 bases from J, with 13 bases between. Germline assignment: CDR1 SGHRS and CDR2 YFSETQ. The CDR3 bases are TGCGCCAGCAGCTTCCAAGGGGGGAGTACAGATACGCAGTATTTT. This gives the protein CASSFQGGSTDTQYF.

The CDR3 DNA reads as TGTGCCAGCAGCGCCGAAGGGGGAACTGGAAACACCATATATTTT. This sequence encodes CASSAEGGTGNTIYF. This chain connects TRBV9 to TRBJ1-3, with D tentatively TRBD1 (6 bases). Trimming removed 3 bases from V and 2 bases from J, with 12 bases in between. The CDR3 runs 15 residues. Germline CDR1 and CDR2: SGDLS and YYNGEE.